Reported below is one T cell receptor beta chain. As yet, its antigen is unknown. This entry comes from a study of cytomegalovirus exposure and HLA in healthy donors. Whole-study context: Samples from HLA-typed donors yielded about 85 million unique TCRs in an early data release.

Germline trimming cut 6 bases from V and 6 bases from J; bases unmatched to any gene: 8. Germline V lookup: CDR1 LNHDA, CDR2 SQIVND (reference sequence). The CDR3 extends over 13 amino acids. The primer mix had 60 Vbeta and 13 Jbeta primers. Measured with immunoSEQ multiplex PCR; TCRdb has only the in-frame clones, and not every one. Here the sample table reports around 100,000 clones. Study-level results: Prior analysis indicated that the majority of TCR beta V segments exhibited productivity approximately 87% or approximately 30% of the time. CMV serostatus was the sole immune exposure information available.

This TCR derives from a man in his forties in good health and CMV-seropositive. The chain combines TRBV19 with TRBJ2-7, with 7 bases that match TRBD1. Sequencing input: PBMCs. In DNA form, the CDR3 reads TGTGCCAGTAGGCCTCAGGGGGTGCGCGAGCAGTACTTC. Translated, it gives CASRPQGVREQYF.